The sequence of this T cell receptor beta chain was determined in a study of low-dose radiotherapy and immunotherapy resistance in tumors. Study as a whole: Cyclophosphamide was given intravenously at 200 mg/m2 every two weeks, and each dose came one day before radiation and immunotherapy.

Time point in this sample: before trial treatment. Eligibility criteria specified advanced solid malignancies devoid of tumor-infiltrating lymphocytes. TRAV and TRBV primers primed cDNA for both TCRalpha and TCRbeta. A constant-region primer paired with the V-primer adapter amplified TCRs over about 19 PCR cycles. TCRdb re-called the reads through MiXCR, storing one row per CDR3 protein. The table has approximately 89,000 distinct CDR3 sequences, about 20% seen once. The sample holds many counts of this clonotype. The CDR3 totals 15 residues. V dropped 6 bases and J dropped 2; count of bases not matched to a gene: 6. Germline V gene sequence: CDR1 MNHEY, CDR2 SVGEGT.

This material consisted of PBMCs, taken before treatment. This receptor was identified in a male donor with prostate cancer. The chain is built from TRBV6-2 or TRBV6-3 and TRBJ2-5, with TRBD2 identical over 10 bases. CDR3 sequence (DNA): TGTGCCAGCAGCTCAGCGGGGGGGTGGCAAGAGACCCAGTACTTC. It translates to CASSSAGGWQETQYF.